This entry is about one T cell receptor beta chain. The antigen is unknown. The CDR3 extends over 18 amino acids. Germline-derived CDR1 and CDR2 are LGHNA and YSLEER. The V gene end was trimmed by 2 bases and the J gene end by 0 bases; junction bases not matched to a gene: 11. The sample comes from a study of OX40 agonist ivuxolimab in advanced cancers. Points from the study as a whole: Individuals who were partial responders at 0.1-3.0 mg/kg had clonal expansion that ranked among the lowest. More expanded clones were seen, on average, in CD8+ T cells than in CD4+. Part of the nonresponder group also had normalized T-cell clonal expansion that was low. Antigen specificity of clonally expanded peripheral T cells was not established.

Profiled with immunoSEQ multiplex PCR; TCRdb holds only in-frame clones, not every one. The sample has roughly 74,000 clones, around 82% seen once; the top ten hold 2.1%. The input for sequencing was CD4+ or CD8+ T cells sorted from blood, taken in a trial of the OX40 agonist ivuxolimab. The rearrangement links TRBV4-3 to TRBJ1-1; 8 nucleotides agree with TRBD1. This TCR came from an adult with an advanced solid tumor such as melanoma, head and neck, liver or kidney cancer. This CDR3 is CASSQYAGTGFMNTEAFF. The CDR3 nucleotides are TGCGCCAGCAGCCAATACGCCGGGACAGGATTTATGAACACTGAAGCTTTCTTT.